The clone carrying this T cell receptor (beta chain) was counted many times. Its antigen is not identified. Patients having uncontrolled infection, another autoimmune disease, pregnancy or lactation were not included. Blood was obtained at the first hyperthyroidism diagnosis, which preceded any ophthalmopathy symptoms. Extraction of PBMCs used roughly 9.3 ml of fresh peripheral blood. These data come from a study of T cells in Graves' hyperthyroidism and ophthalmopathy. Notes on the study in general: Most clonotypes expanded in the thyroid (above 0.001) were also present in blood.

Germline V gene sequence: CDR1 SNHLY, CDR2 FYNNEI. The CDR3 extends over 16 amino acids. Trimming shortened V by 1 base and J by 0 bases, and 10 bases separated the two germline ends. Amplified TCR beta CDR3 regions derived from RNA transcripts. The TCR CDR3 was amplified in a first-round RT-PCR using the HTBI primer set. Each CDR3 protein gets one entry after TCRdb re-called the multiplex PCR reads with MiXCR. The sample yields hundreds of thousands of distinct CDR3 sequences, around 20% seen once. Sequencing was carried out using blood. This clonotype was obtained from a woman in her 50s with Graves' hyperthyroidism that later progressed to Graves' ophthalmopathy. V usage is TRBV2 and J usage is TRBJ2-1; no clear D. DNA of the CDR3: TGTGCCAGCAGTGAAGTTATCCTTAGCTCCTACAATGAGCAGTTCTTC. It specifies CASSEVILSSYNEQFF.